This T cell receptor (beta chain) was sequenced in a study of blood T cell repertoires in COVID-19. Overall study context: Whether acute or convalescent, the COVID-19 samples came from the United States, Italy and Spain. Nucleic acid was either cDNA or gDNA, and it came from T cells, B-cell-depleted T cells, or PBMCs.

Source study methods: For nucleated cells, counts were estimated from reference gene primer amplification. The data were produced by immunoSEQ multiplex PCR, yet TCRdb's version contains in-frame clones alone and is incomplete. The V and J calls and clone size were taken over from that table, and D and trimming were inferred from the DNA. The data hold about 210,000 clones, with around nine tenths observed a single time. Sequenced input: peripheral blood. The source of this sequence is a man aged 55 to 70 who had recovered from COVID-19.

CDR3 DNA sequence: TGCGCCAGCAGCTTGGTTGCAGGGGTCGAGACCCAGTACTTC. Translation gives CASSLVAGVETQYF. The V call is TRBV5-1, the J call TRBJ2-5, with D tentatively TRBD1 (6 bases). CDR1 and CDR2 from the germline V gene are SGHRS and YFSETQ. The CDR3 extends over 14 amino acids. V lost 0 bases and J 5 bases, leaving 11 bases between the germline ends.